Listed below are T cell receptor beta chains from one sample, sequenced in a study of cytomegalovirus exposure and HLA in healthy donors. TCRdb's copy holds only in-frame clones and misses some; the assay was immunoSEQ multiplex PCR. The sample has about 150,000 clones, approximately 78% seen once. Sequences were obtained from PBMCs. These receptors originate from a male donor in good health and CMV-seronegative. The CDR3 runs from the conserved cysteine through the conserved F or W. Rows may omit the clone size; those that give it use once, few, many or a size class.

TRBJ1-6 . TRBV28 CASEGVWGSPLHF
TRBJ2-3 once TRBV5-4 CASSPRAREGTDTQYF
TRBJ2-3 . TRBV5-4 CASSWDTEAGTQYF
TRBJ1-2 . TRBV28 CASSSPQGQSYGYTF
TRBJ1-4 once TRBV6-1 CATTLSGVGEKLFF
TRBJ2-7 . TRBV27 CASTGTSVYEQYF
TRBJ1-1 few TRBV5-1 CASSPGEGMNTEAFF
TRBJ2-5 . TRBV4-1 CASSQTSTSRETQYF
TRBJ2-2 . TRBV7-9 CASSSQGLTGELFF
TRBJ2-6 . TRBV28 CASSQSGVTGANVLTF
TRBJ2-2 . TRBV28 CASSSLDNRRTGELFF
TRBJ1-1 . TRBV7-2 CASSLRPIERNTEAFF
TRBJ2-6 . TRBV27 CASSKNRDSGANVLTF
TRBJ2-5 . TRBV18 CASSPLEGTQYF
TRBJ2-5 . TRBV9 CASSPTRLAGQETQYF
TRBJ2-3 . TRBV6-5 CASSYSTSGDTDTQYF
TRBJ2-3 . TRBV29-1 CSVGGRGGLTDTQYF
TRBJ2-2 once TRBV2 CASSEYPGDTGELFF
TRBJ2-1 . TRBV7-6 CASSDTSGWDNEQFF
TRBJ2-3 . TRBV28 CASSFWEGLVSPTDTQYF
TRBJ2-2 . TRBV4-3 CASSRNLDRVDTGELFF
TRBJ2-5 . TRBV7-6 CASSLAPRGETQYF
TRBJ2-7 . TRBV28 CASSLWAEGYEQYF
TRBJ1-4 few TRBV28 CASSLTDRGREKLFF
TRBJ1-1 . TRBV2 CASRAPGGFTEAFF
TRBJ1-2 . TRBV28 CASSLPGQVRGYTF